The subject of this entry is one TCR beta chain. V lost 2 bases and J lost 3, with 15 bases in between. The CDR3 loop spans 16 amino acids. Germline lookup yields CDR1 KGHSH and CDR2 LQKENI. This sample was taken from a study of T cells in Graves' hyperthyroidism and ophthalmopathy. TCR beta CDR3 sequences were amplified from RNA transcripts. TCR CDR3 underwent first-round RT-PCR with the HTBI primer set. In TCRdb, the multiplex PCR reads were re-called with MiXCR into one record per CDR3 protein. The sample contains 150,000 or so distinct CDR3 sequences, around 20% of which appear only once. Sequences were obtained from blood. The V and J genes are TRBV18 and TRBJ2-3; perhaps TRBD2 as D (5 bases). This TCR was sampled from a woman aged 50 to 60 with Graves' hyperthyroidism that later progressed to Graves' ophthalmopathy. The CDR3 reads CASSPGSLATTDTQYF. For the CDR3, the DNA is TGTGCCAGCTCACCAGGTAGCCTAGCAACTACAGATACGCAGTATTTT.